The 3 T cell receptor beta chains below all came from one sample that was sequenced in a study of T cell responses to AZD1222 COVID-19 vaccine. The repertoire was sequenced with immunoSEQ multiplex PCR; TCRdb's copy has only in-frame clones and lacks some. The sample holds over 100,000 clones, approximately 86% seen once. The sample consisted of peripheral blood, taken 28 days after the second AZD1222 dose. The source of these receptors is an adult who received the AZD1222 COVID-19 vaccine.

The CDR3 region is CASSLRRTPNTGELFF. CDR3 DNA sequence: TGTGCCAGCAGCTTACGTCGGACACCGAACACCGGGGAGCTGTTTTTT. V and J are TRBV13 and TRBJ2-2, with a possible D match to TRBD1 (5 bases). Germline CDR1 PRHDT, CDR2 FYEKMQ (reference sequence). V gave up 2 bases and J gave up 0 bases, with 10 bases separating them. CDR3 size: 16 residues.

CDR3 nucleotide sequence: TGTGCCTGGAGTGACTTCAGCGGGGACCTCTTAGGGGGCACAGATACGCAGTATTTT. Translation gives CAWSDFSGDLLGGTDTQYF. This chain joins TRBV30 and TRBJ2-3; 7 bases fit TRBD2. There are 19 residues in the CDR3. With V trimmed by 1 base and J by 1 base, 17 bases remained unmatched. Germline assignment: CDR1 GTSNPN and CDR2 SVGIG (reference sequence).

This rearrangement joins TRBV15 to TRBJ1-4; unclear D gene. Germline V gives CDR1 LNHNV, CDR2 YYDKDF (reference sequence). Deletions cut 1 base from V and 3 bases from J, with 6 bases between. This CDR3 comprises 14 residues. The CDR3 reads CATSRVRSNEKLFF. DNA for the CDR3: TGTGCCACCAGCAGAGTCAGGTCTAATGAAAAACTGTTTTTT.